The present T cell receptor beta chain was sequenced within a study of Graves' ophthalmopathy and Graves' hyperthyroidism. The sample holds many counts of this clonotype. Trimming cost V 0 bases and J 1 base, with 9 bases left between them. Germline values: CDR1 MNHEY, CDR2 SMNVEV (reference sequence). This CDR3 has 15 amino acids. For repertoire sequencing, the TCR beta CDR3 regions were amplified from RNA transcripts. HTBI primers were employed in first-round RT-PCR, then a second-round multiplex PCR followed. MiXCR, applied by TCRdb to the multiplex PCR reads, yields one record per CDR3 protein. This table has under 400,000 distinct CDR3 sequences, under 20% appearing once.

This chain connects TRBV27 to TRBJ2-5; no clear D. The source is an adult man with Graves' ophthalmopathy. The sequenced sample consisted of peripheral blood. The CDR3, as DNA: TGTGCCAGCAGTTTATCCGGCTCACGCCAAGAGACCCAGTACTTC. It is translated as CASSLSGSRQETQYF.